One sample yielded the 16 T cell receptor beta chains listed below, sequenced in a study of cytomegalovirus exposure and HLA in healthy donors. Use of 60 Vbeta and 13 Jbeta primers characterized the PCR. Sequenced by immunoSEQ multiplex PCR; TCRdb stores in-frame clones only, minus some. The table includes 100,000 or so clones, 74% detected once. Specimen: PBMCs. These receptors were obtained from a middle-aged man in good health and CMV-seropositive.

This clone was seen more than once but under ten times. CDR3 amino acids: CASSHPGGDQPQHF. The CDR3, as DNA: TGCGCCAGCAGCCACCCAGGGGGAGATCAGCCCCAGCATTTT. The rearrangement uses TRBV4-1 and TRBJ1-5; 7 nucleotides match TRBD1. Germline V gives CDR1 MGHRA, CDR2 YSYEKL. The CDR3 length is 14 residues. J was trimmed by 5 bases and V by 3 bases; bases with no gene match: 4.

V and J are TRBV9 and TRBJ2-2; 8 bases map to TRBD2. The J segment lost 3 bases and the V segment lost 4 bases, leaving 8 bases of the junction unmatched. The CDR3 has 16 amino acids. Germline lookup yields CDR1 SGDLS and CDR2 YYNGEE. The chain's CDR3 is CASSWGIGRDTGELFF. The CDR3 nucleotides read TGTGCCAGCAGCTGGGGTATCGGGAGGGACACCGGGGAGCTGTTTTTT.

The CDR3 region has the DNA TGCGCCAGCAGCCTGGGGACAGGGTTCTACGAGCAGTACTTC. Its translation is CASSLGTGFYEQYF. V is TRBV5-1 and J is TRBJ2-7, with 9 bases matching TRBD1. The germline gives CDR1 SGHRS, CDR2 YFSETQ. Trimming took 4 bases from V and 3 from J; bases not matched to a gene: 5. CDR3 length equals 14 residues.

The CDR3 DNA follows: TGTGCCAGCAGTCTCAATAACGGCTATGGCTACACCTTC. Protein product: CASSLNNGYGYTF. This sequence joins TRBV11-1 and TRBJ1-2; no clear D gene. Trimming shortened V by 6 bases and J by 4 bases, and 12 bases separated the two germline ends. In germline, CDR1 is SGHAT, CDR2 FQDESV (reference sequence). The CDR3 extends over 13 amino acids.

The chain is built from TRBV5-4 and TRBJ1-2; TRBD1 is a possible D gene (6 bases). Germline V gene lookup returns CDR1 SGHNT and CDR2 YYREEE (reference sequence). This CDR3 contains 18 residues. With 0 bases removed from V and 5 bases from J, the gap between germline ends came to 23 bases. Here the CDR3 DNA reads TGTGCCAGCAGCTTGGTAGACAGGATCCCTATGTGGGTGTATGGCTACACCTTC. Translating gives CASSLVDRIPMWVYGYTF.

This clone came up a few times. V and J are TRBV6-1 and TRBJ1-4, with D unclear. CDR3 length equals 13 residues. V was trimmed by 1 base and J by 7 bases, leaving 7 bases between them. Germline V gene data show CDR1 as MNHNS and CDR2 as SASEGT. As DNA, the CDR3 is TGTGCCAGCAGTGAAGATCGCGGTGAAAAACTGTTTTTT. This codes for CASSEDRGEKLFF.

The genes are TRBV10-3 and TRBJ2-5; D is perhaps TRBD2 (6 bases). The germline V gene has CDR1 ENHRY and CDR2 SYGVKD. V lost 11 bases and J lost 5, with 9 bases in between. The CDR3 covers 10 residues. The CDR3 protein is CASRGETQYF. CDR3 bases: TGTGCCTCCCGGGGGGAGACCCAGTACTTC.

CDR3 in amino acids: CASSLTGAHGNTIYF. The CDR3 DNA reads as TGTGCCAGCAGCTTGACAGGGGCGCATGGAAACACCATATATTTT. This chain links TRBV11-2 with TRBJ1-3, with 8 bases aligning to TRBD1. Trimming cost V 3 bases and J 3 bases; bases outside gene matches: 4. The V gene's germline CDR1 is SGHAT and CDR2 FQNNGV. The CDR3 contains 15 residues.

The chain recombines TRBV7-9 with TRBJ2-7; 12 bases map to TRBD1. V was pared by 4 bases and J by 1 base, with 5 bases of the junction left unmatched. Per germline, CDR1 SEHNR and CDR2 FQNEAQ (reference sequence). This CDR3 has 16 residues. DNA for the CDR3: TGTGCCAGCAGCTCGGGACAGGGGGCCCCATCCTACGAGCAGTACTTC. As protein: CASSSGQGAPSYEQYF.

The rearrangement uses TRBV5-1 and TRBJ2-5; 12 bases map to TRBD2. Germline V gene sequence: CDR1 SGHRS, CDR2 YFSETQ. CDR3 length: 15 residues. The V segment lost 4 bases and the J segment 11 bases; nucleotides outside the gene matches: 12. The CDR3 loop reads CASSPSLAGGGGQYF. The CDR3 bases are TGCGCCAGCAGCCCATCTCTAGCGGGAGGGGGAGGGCAGTACTTC.

The J gene is TRBJ2-7, the V gene TRBV30, with 11 bases aligning to TRBD1. Germline V gives CDR1 GTSNPN, CDR2 SVGIG (reference sequence). Trimming at V came to 5 bases and at J to 10 bases, leaving 4 bases not matched to a gene. The CDR3 extends over 11 amino acids. The CDR3 nucleotides read TGTGCCTGGGGACAGGGGGCGCATCAGTACTTC. It is translated as CAWGQGAHQYF.

The chain is built from TRBV7-9 and TRBJ1-3, with D possibly TRBD1 on 6 matching bases. Germline CDR1 is SEHNR and CDR2 is FQNEAQ (reference sequence). The CDR3 covers 14 residues. The ends were cut back, 5 bases at V and 2 bases at J, with 10 bases in the middle. The CDR3 DNA sequence: TGTGCCAGCAGCCCTACAGGGACTGGAAACACCATATATTTT. It yields the protein CASSPTGTGNTIYF.

The chain combines TRBV5-3 with TRBJ1-5; 8 positions agree with TRBD1. TRBV5-3 belongs to the ORF category, with a function that is uncertain. The CDR3 covers 15 residues. Losses at the gene ends were 4 bases for V and 5 bases for J; bases not matched to a gene: 8. CDR3 sequence (DNA): TGTGCCAGAAGCCGGAAACAGGGGGAAGATCAGCCCCAGCATTTT. Protein: CARSRKQGEDQPQHF.

This clone showed up just once. The gene calls are TRBV10-1 and TRBJ2-5, with a tentative D call TRBD2 (5 bases). V was pared by 4 bases and J by 2 bases, with 20 bases between. Germline-derived CDR1 and CDR2 are WNHNN and SYGVQD (reference sequence). The CDR3 is made up of 17 amino acids. DNA of the CDR3: TGCGCCAGCAGTGTCTCGGGCCCGGGGTCGGGGCAAGAGACCCAGTACTTC. The encoded protein is CASSVSGPGSGQETQYF.

The chain links TRBV11-3 to TRBJ2-3; D unresolved. Between the trimmed V and J ends, which lost 2 bases and 5 bases, there was a span of 8 bases. The germline gives CDR1 SGHNT, CDR2 YENEEA. The CDR3 contains 13 residues. This CDR3 is CASSLIRGDTQYF. Here the CDR3 DNA reads TGTGCCAGCAGCTTAATCCGAGGAGATACGCAGTATTTT.

This chain joins TRBV2 and TRBJ2-5, with 13 nucleotides matching TRBD2. After removal of 3 bases from V and 7 bases from J, the junction contained 5 bases not matched to a gene. The V gene's germline CDR1 is SNHLY and CDR2 FYNNEI. The length of the CDR3 is 15 residues. The CDR3 loop reads CASSEGTSGTGTQYF. CDR3 in DNA: TGTGCCAGCAGTGAGGGGACTAGCGGGACAGGGACCCAGTACTTC.